This TCR beta chain was identified during a study of blood T cell repertoires in COVID-19. Libraries were prepared by immunoSEQ multiplex PCR; TCRdb keeps only in-frame clonotypes and omits some of them. The sample carries some 350,000 clones, around 87% recorded once. V was cut by 5 bases and J by 1 base, with 11 bases left in between. Germline V lookup: CDR1 SGHVS, CDR2 FQNEAQ. CDR3 size: 14 residues. V usage is TRBV7-8 and J usage is TRBJ1-1; D gene unclear. The sequence came from a woman aged 50 to 65 with COVID-19, enrolled during active disease. Sequencing was carried out using peripheral blood. CDR3 loop: CASSPNSRNTEAFF. The CDR3 coding sequence is TGTGCCAGCAGCCCAAACAGTAGGAACACTGAAGCTTTCTTT.